The source of this T cell receptor (beta chain) is a study of T cells in localized non-small cell lung cancer. General study results and limits: Peak T cell clonality was found in uninvolved adjacent lung, exceeding tumor.

As to this clone: The target antigen is unknown.

Measured with immunoSEQ multiplex PCR; TCRdb has only the in-frame clones, and not every one. Here the sample spans 1,500 to 2,000 clones, under 25% being singletons. With 4 bases removed from V and 2 bases from J, the gap between germline ends came to 15 bases. The CDR3 covers 15 residues. Per germline, CDR1 SGDLS and CDR2 YYNGEE. The chain has TRBV9 and TRBJ1-1, with D perhaps matching TRBD1 (6 bases). The TCR comes from a male donor aged 60 or over with stage II lung adenocarcinoma. The specimen was lung tumor tissue, collected before any cancer treatment. CDR3 DNA: TGTGCCAGCAGCAAAGACAGGTCATCAAACACTGAAGCTTTCTTT. Amino acid sequence: CASSKDRSSNTEAFF.